The 10 T cell receptor beta chains in this list originate from one sample, sequenced in a study of blood T cell repertoires in COVID-19. Some clones are missing from TCRdb's copy, which holds only in-frame ones; the method was immunoSEQ multiplex PCR. The table has approximately 290,000 clones, around 82% seen once; the top ten hold 15% to 19%. Sequencing input: peripheral blood. All receptors derive from a person aged 65 to 79 with COVID-19, enrolled during active disease.

The chain has TRBV19 and TRBJ1-1; the match to TRBD1 covers 8 bases. Germline loops: CDR1 LNHDA, CDR2 SQIVND (reference sequence). This CDR3 contains 14 residues. The J segment lost 2 bases and the V segment lost 3 bases, leaving 2 bases of the junction unmatched. CDR3 in DNA: TGTGCCAGTAGTATGGACAGGGTAAACACTGAAGCTTTCTTT. Protein product: CASSMDRVNTEAFF.

Written as DNA, the CDR3 is TGTGCCAGTCAATATCAGGGGGCTGGGAATGAGCAGTTCTTC. Its protein is CASQYQGAGNEQFF. The chain uses TRBV19 and TRBJ2-1; 8 bases line up with TRBD1. The CDR3 has 14 residues. Germline V gene data show CDR1 as LNHDA and CDR2 as SQIVND (reference sequence). V gave up 8 bases and J gave up 7 bases; unmatched junction bases: 10.

The rearrangement links TRBV5-6 to TRBJ2-7; 10 nucleotides agree with TRBD2. V lost 3 bases and J lost 2; bases outside the gene matches: 5. Germline V gene sequence: CDR1 SGHDT, CDR2 YYEEEE. The CDR3 is made up of 15 amino acids. Written as DNA, the CDR3 is TGTGCCAGCAGCTACGGGACTAGCGACGCCTACGAGCAGTACTTC. This translates into CASSYGTSDAYEQYF.

The V call is TRBV28, the J call TRBJ1-2; TRBD1 matches 7 bases. CDR3 size: 17 residues. With 3 bases clipped from V and 7 bases from J, the junction kept 17 bases outside the gene matches. CDR1 is MDHEN and CDR2 is SYDVKM in the germline V gene. The CDR3: CASSLMFVDRRLVGYTF. Written as DNA, the CDR3 is TGTGCCAGCAGTTTGATGTTTGTGGACAGGAGGCTCGTTGGCTACACCTTC.

The chain couples TRBV5-4 to TRBJ1-3; D uncertain. CDR3 length: 15 residues. Per the germline V gene, CDR1 is SGHNT and CDR2 is YYREEE (reference sequence). The V and J ends lost 0 bases and 0 bases respectively, with 7 bases between them. This chain's CDR3 is CASSLGGYSGNTIYF. The CDR3 DNA is TGTGCCAGCAGCTTGGGAGGGTACTCTGGAAACACCATATATTTT. The complete variable domain, with remaining parts taken from reference TRBV5-4 and TRBJ1-3, reads ETGVTQSPTHLIKTRGQQVTLRCSSQSGHNTVSWYQQALGQGPQFIFQYYREEENGRGNFPPRFSGLQFPNYSSELNVNALELDDSALYLCASSLGGYSGNTIYFGEGSWLTVV.

This clone was observed a handful of times. The rearrangement links TRBV19 to TRBJ1-2; TRBD1 aligns across 7 bases. Germline-derived CDR1 and CDR2 are LNHDA and SQIVND (reference sequence). V trimming: 3 bases; J trimming: 3 bases; junction bases outside the gene matches: 1. This CDR3 is 13 amino acids long. CDR3 amino acids: CASSIDRDYGYTF. Written as DNA, the CDR3 is TGTGCCAGTAGTATCGACAGGGACTATGGCTACACCTTC.

This chain connects TRBV5-1 to TRBJ1-4; D gene uncertain. Germline V gives CDR1 SGHRS, CDR2 YFSETQ. The ends were cut back, 0 bases at V and 8 bases at J, with 11 bases in the middle. The CDR3 covers 14 residues. The CDR3 loop is CASSLAGGPEKLFF. CDR3 DNA: TGCGCCAGCAGCTTGGCTGGAGGGCCCGAAAAACTGTTTTTT.

The chain has TRBV19 and TRBJ2-2; no reliable D call. V gave up 5 bases and J gave up 0 bases, with 16 bases separating them. CDR1 is LNHDA, CDR2 SQIVND, per germline (reference sequence). This CDR3 has 17 amino acids. The CDR3 loop is CASSPNLRVTNTGELFF. The CDR3 bases are TGTGCCAGTAGTCCGAACCTTCGCGTTACGAACACCGGGGAGCTGTTTTTT.

This clone was counted a few times. V is TRBV24-1 and J is TRBJ1-5, with D possibly being TRBD1 (6 bases). This CDR3 is built from 14 residues. CDR1 and CDR2 from the germline V gene are KGHDR and SFDVKD. The V end lost 4 bases, the J end lost 6 bases, and 12 bases lay between the germline ends. CDR3 loop: CATSEGGAGQPQHF. CDR3 in DNA: TGTGCCACCAGTGAGGGGGGGGCCGGTCAGCCCCAGCATTTT.

The chain couples TRBV6-4 to TRBJ1-1; the D gene is possibly TRBD1 (5 bases). Germline assignment: CDR1 MRHNA and CDR2 SNTAGT. CDR3 length: 17 amino acids. V gave up 0 bases and J gave up 4 bases, with 18 bases separating them. The CDR3 here is CASSDSMGPPGGTEAFF. The DNA for the CDR3 is TGTGCCAGCAGTGACTCGATGGGGCCCCCCGGGGGCACTGAAGCTTTCTTT.